These 29 T cell receptor beta chains originate from one sample sequenced in a study of T-cell reconstitution after alpha-beta-depleted transplantation in children. Unique molecular identifiers were used to barcode this TCRbeta library. In TCRdb, the PCR reads were re-called with MiXCR into one record per CDR3 protein. Here the sample spans 640,000 or so distinct CDR3 sequences, approximately 16% being singletons. This specimen consisted of PBMCs from the stem cell graft donor, obtained from the stem cell graft. The receptors derive from a human donor who donated a stem cell graft to a child with acute myeloid leukemia.

This clonotype turned up a few times. The chain has TRBV20-1 and TRBJ2-1; 8 positions match TRBD2. V lost 0 bases to trimming and J lost 5 bases; unmatched junction nucleotides: 18. From germline, CDR1 is DFQATT and CDR2 SNEGSKA (reference sequence). The CDR3 runs 19 residues. CDR3 in amino acids: CSAREIDPLAGLIHNEQFF. The CDR3 coding sequence is TGCAGTGCTAGAGAAATTGATCCTTTAGCGGGGCTCATCCACAATGAGCAGTTCTTC.

This clonotype was counted at least ten times. This sequence joins TRBV12-3 or TRBV12-4 and TRBJ2-5; D ambiguous. CDR3 length equals 13 residues. Trimming left V 8 bases short and J 3 bases short, with 13 bases between. The CDR3 nucleotides are TGTGCCAGCTCGAAGGAGATGGAAGAGACCCAGTACTTC. Protein sequence: CASSKEMEETQYF.

CDR3 region: CSASAGIQETQYF. In DNA form, the CDR3 reads TGCAGTGCTAGTGCGGGCATCCAAGAGACCCAGTACTTC. The chain is built from TRBV20-1 and TRBJ2-5, with D perhaps TRBD2 (5 bases). Germline CDR1 and CDR2: DFQATT and SNEGSKA (reference sequence). Between the trimmed V and J ends, which lost 3 bases and 1 base, there was a span of 9 bases. The CDR3 consists of 13 residues.

This clonotype was found many times. The V gene is TRBV7-3, the J gene TRBJ2-1, with 9 bases identical to TRBD1. CDR1 and CDR2 from the germline V gene are SGHTA and FQGTGA. The junction had 4 bases not matched to a gene; V was cut back by 5 bases and J by 2 bases. The CDR3 has 15 residues. The CDR3 coding sequence is TGTGCCAGCAGCCTAAGACAGGGGGCCTACAATGAGCAGTTCTTC. Translated: CASSLRQGAYNEQFF.

The V gene is TRBV12-3 or TRBV12-4, the J gene TRBJ1-1; D is unresolved. V lost 5 bases, J lost 5 bases, and 12 bases lay in between. CDR3 length: 13 amino acids. Written as DNA, the CDR3 is TGTGCCAGCAGTCCCCAGGCTGAGACTGAAGCTTTCTTT. This encodes CASSPQAETEAFF.

This clonotype was found a few times. This chain links TRBV7-2 with TRBJ2-7, with D perhaps being TRBD1 or TRBD2 (5 bases each). The CDR3 is 14 amino acids. Trimming removed 5 bases at V and 0 bases at J, with 11 bases between. Germline V gene lookup returns CDR1 SGHTA and CDR2 FQGNSA. CDR3 DNA sequence: TGTGCCAGCAGCCCTGCAGGGAGCTCCTACGAGCAGTACTTC. Its protein is CASSPAGSSYEQYF.

The chain uses TRBV7-8 and TRBJ2-7; D is possibly TRBD2 (7 bases). The CDR3 runs to 16 residues. Germline V lookup: CDR1 SGHVS, CDR2 FQNEAQ. Between the trimmed V and J ends, which lost 4 bases and 0 bases, there was a span of 16 bases. CDR3 DNA: TGTGCCAGCAGCTCCAGTGGGGGGGCGGACTCCTACGAGCAGTACGTC. This translates into CASSSSGGADSYEQYV.

This clonotype was counted between two and nine times. The V call is TRBV20-1, the J call TRBJ2-5; D is unclear. The CDR3 contains 14 residues. V shed 5 bases and J shed 5 bases, with 18 bases lying between them. Per germline, CDR1 DFQATT and CDR2 SNEGSKA (reference sequence). CDR3 loop: CSASPQVAGETQYF. CDR3 in DNA: TGCAGTGCTTCCCCCCAGGTGGCCGGTGAGACCCAGTACTTC.

This clonotype has more than one count but fewer than ten. The junction differs from germline at one of its ends, possibly a read error. The chain combines TRBV7-9 with TRBJ2-5; maybe TRBD2 (6 bases). The CDR3 is 16 amino acids. The germline V gene encodes CDR1 SEHNR and CDR2 FQNEAQ (reference sequence). CDR3 protein: CASSLADPSPGLFLGF. The CDR3 DNA reads as TGTGCCAGCAGCTTAGCGGACCCGTCACCGGGACTCTTCCTTGGCTTC.

A few counts support this clonotype. J is TRBJ2-2 and V is TRBV5-4; D might be TRBD1 (5 bases). V was cut by 10 bases and J by 0 bases, with 7 bases left in between. Germline CDR1 and CDR2: SGHNT and YYREEE (reference sequence). The CDR3 runs 12 residues. As DNA, the CDR3 is TGTGCCGCGACAGCGAACACCGGGGAGCTGTTTTTT. Translation gives CAATANTGELFF.

The chain joins TRBV20-1 to TRBJ2-5; weak D call: TRBD1 (5 bases). Germline values: CDR1 DFQATT, CDR2 SNEGSKA (reference sequence). This CDR3 has 14 residues. V was clipped by 3 bases and J by 1 base, with 12 bases between them. CDR3 sequence (DNA): TGCAGTGCTAGTGTTGGACACTCCCAAGAGACCCAGTACTTC. Translated: CSASVGHSQETQYF.

The chain carries TRBV11-1 and TRBJ2-7; no clear D. The CDR3 loop spans 14 amino acids. Trimming pared 3 bases from V and 2 bases from J, leaving 11 bases between. Germline CDR1 reads SGHAT; CDR2 reads FQDESV (reference sequence). DNA of the CDR3: TGTGCCAGCAGCTTCGTACAGAACCCCTACGAGCAGTACTTC. Protein sequence: CASSFVQNPYEQYF.

This clonotype was counted ten times or more. This sequence joins TRBV4-3 and TRBJ2-1; 8 nucleotides agree with TRBD2. Germline assignment: CDR1 LGHNA and CDR2 YSLEER. The junction had 8 bases not matched to a gene; V was cut back by 0 bases and J by 7 bases. The CDR3 sequence is 16 residues long. CDR3 loop: CASSQDWSGGGNEQFF. CDR3 DNA sequence: TGCGCCAGCAGCCAAGATTGGAGCGGGGGTGGGAATGAGCAGTTCTTC.

This clonotype was seen at least ten times. The rearrangement links TRBV6-1 to TRBJ2-7; possible D gene TRBD1, 6 bases. Germline loops: CDR1 MNHNS, CDR2 SASEGT. This CDR3 spans 15 amino acids. Trimming took off 3 bases at V and 1 base at J, with 13 bases between the two ends. CDR3 nucleotide sequence: TGTGCCAGCAGTGACCAAACACAGGGTTCCTACGAGCAGTACGTC. It codes for CASSDQTQGSYEQYV.

This clonotype has ten or more counts. This sequence joins TRBV6-1 and TRBJ2-2, with a tentative D call TRBD1 (5 bases). This CDR3 is 19 amino acids long. Trimming took off 0 bases at V and 1 base at J, with 18 bases between the two ends. CDR1 is MNHNS, CDR2 SASEGT, per germline. The CDR3 nucleotides read TGTGCCAGCAGTGAAGCGGCGCTCCTGGGGCGGTTGAACACCGGGGAGCTGTTTTTT. Translation: CASSEAALLGRLNTGELFF.

V and J are TRBV20-1 and TRBJ2-7; 7 bases match TRBD1. Germline CDR1 reads DFQATT; CDR2 reads SNEGSKA (reference sequence). This CDR3 is built from 12 residues. Trimming cost V 3 bases and J 3 bases; bases outside gene matches: 2. The CDR3 nucleotides are TGCAGTGCTAGGGCAGGGGGCTACGAGCAGTACGTC. Its translation is CSARAGGYEQYV.

This chain joins TRBV7-2 and TRBJ2-1; D call uncertain. Germline lookup yields CDR1 SGHTA and CDR2 FQGNSA. Trimming shortened V by 2 bases and J by 5 bases, and 7 bases separated the two germline ends. The CDR3 sequence is 13 residues long. The CDR3 DNA reads TGTGCCAGCAGCTTATCCCCTCACAATGAGCAGTTCTTC. It specifies CASSLSPHNEQFF. Full variable domain (rest looked up from reference TRBV7-2 and TRBJ2-1): GAGVSQSPSNKVTEKGKDVELRCDPISGHTALYWYRQSLGQGLEFLIYFQGNSAPDKSGLPSDRFSAERTGGSVSTLTIQRTQQEDSAVYLCASSLSPHNEQFFGPGTRLTVL.

This clonotype was seen ten or more times. The V gene is TRBV5-6, the J gene TRBJ2-3; D is perhaps TRBD2 (6 bases). The germline CDR1 and CDR2 sequences are SGHDT and YYEEEE. CDR3 size: 15 residues. V was shortened by 4 bases and J by 5 bases, with 17 bases between the two germline ends. The CDR3 bases are TGTGCCAGCAGCCGTCCAGGGCGGGAAGGAGATACGCAGTATTTT. It codes for CASSRPGREGDTQYF.

The rearrangement uses TRBV7-9 and TRBJ1-3; D not certain. V lost 4 bases, J lost 1 base, and 11 bases lay in between. CDR3 length: 15 residues. CDR1 is SEHNR, CDR2 FQNEAQ, per germline (reference sequence). The CDR3 DNA is TGTGCCAGCAGCTCATTTGAGGGATCTGGAAACACCATATATTTT. This gives the protein CASSSFEGSGNTIYF.

V usage is TRBV20-1 and J usage is TRBJ2-7, with 7 bases matching TRBD1. Per the germline V gene, CDR1 is DFQATT and CDR2 is SNEGSKA (reference sequence). V gave up 6 bases and J gave up 2 bases; unmatched junction bases: 7. The CDR3 totals 13 residues. CDR3 bases: TGCAGTGCCAGAAGACAGGGACCCTACGAGCAGTACGTC. Residues: CSARRQGPYEQYV.

The genes are TRBV20-1 and TRBJ2-7, with 9 bases lining up with TRBD1. This CDR3 has 14 amino acids. V trimming: 2 bases; J trimming: 3 bases; junction bases outside the gene matches: 5. The V gene's germline CDR1 is DFQATT and CDR2 SNEGSKA (reference sequence). The CDR3 region has the DNA TGCAGTGCTAGATTTACAGGGGGCGGCTACGAGCAGTACTTC. It encodes CSARFTGGGYEQYF.

This clonotype was counted ten times or more. The V gene is TRBV29-1, the J gene TRBJ2-7; 7 bases line up with TRBD1. After removal of 8 bases from V and 6 bases from J, the junction contained 7 bases not matched to a gene. Germline loops: CDR1 SQVTM, CDR2 ANQGSEA. The CDR3 spans 11 residues. Here the CDR3 reads CSSQGYGEQYV. DNA for the CDR3: TGCAGCTCACAGGGGTATGGCGAGCAGTACGTC.

The chain uses TRBV9 and TRBJ1-1, with D unclear. The CDR3 extends over 14 amino acids. Germline values: CDR1 SGDLS, CDR2 YYNGEE. V lost 3 bases, J lost 1 base, and 10 bases lay in between. CDR3 amino acids: CASSENTANTEAFF. Here the CDR3 DNA reads TGTGCCAGCAGCGAGAATACAGCGAACACTGAAGCTTTCTTT.

J is TRBJ1-1 and V is TRBV6-4; possible D gene TRBD1, 5 bases. This CDR3 has 16 amino acids. Germline V gene lookup returns CDR1 MRHNA and CDR2 SNTAGT. Trimming cost V 7 bases and J 1 base, with 19 bases left between them. The CDR3: CASTIRVGLTNTEAFF. Written as DNA, the CDR3 is TGTGCCAGCACCATCAGGGTAGGGTTAACGAACACTGAAGCTTTCTTT.

The chain is built from TRBV12-3 or TRBV12-4 and TRBJ1-4; D is perhaps TRBD1 (6 bases). V lost 5 bases to trimming and J lost 2 bases, with 15 bases between them. The CDR3 sequence is 16 residues long. The CDR3 sequence: CASSRTDLGTNEKLFF. DNA for the CDR3: TGTGCCAGCAGTCGGACAGACCTGGGGACTAATGAAAAACTGTTTTTT.

This clonotype was observed a handful of times. This CDR3 reads CAGKTSSNTDTQYF. CDR3 nucleotide sequence: TGTGCCGGTAAAACTAGTTCAAACACAGATACGCAGTATTTT. The V gene is TRBV7-7, the J gene TRBJ2-3; D is perhaps TRBD2 (5 bases). With 11 bases removed from V and 2 bases from J, the gap between germline ends came to 17 bases. Germline lookup yields CDR1 SSHAT and CDR2 FNYEAQ (reference sequence). The CDR3 is made up of 14 amino acids.

The sample holds a few counts of this clonotype. The chain employs TRBV10-2 and TRBJ2-2, with D unresolved. V was trimmed by 3 bases and J by 8 bases, leaving 7 bases between them. Per the germline V gene, CDR1 is WSHSY and CDR2 is SAAADI. The CDR3 has 12 residues. CDR3 sequence reads: CASSEIWGELFF. CDR3 sequence (DNA): TGCGCCAGCAGTGAAATATGGGGGGAGCTGTTTTTT.

The chain has TRBV7-2 and TRBJ1-4; D possibly corresponds to TRBD1 (5 bases). The CDR3 extends over 15 amino acids. Germline V gives CDR1 SGHTA, CDR2 FQGNSA. V lost 5 bases and J 1 base, leaving 11 bases between the germline ends. The CDR3 reads CASSPKGRTNEKLFF. CDR3 coding DNA: TGTGCCAGCAGCCCAAAGGGGAGAACTAATGAAAAACTGTTTTTT. Variable domain in full (rest from reference TRBV7-2 and TRBJ1-4): GAGVSQSPSNKVTEKGKDVELRCDPISGHTALYWYRQSLGQGLEFLIYFQGNSAPDKSGLPSDRFSAERTGGSVSTLTIQRTQQEDSAVYLCASSPKGRTNEKLFFGSGTQLSVL.

V is TRBV5-6 and J is TRBJ2-1; D call uncertain. The CDR3 runs 16 residues. Trimming left V 4 bases short and J 1 base short, with 15 bases between. Germline CDR1 is SGHDT and CDR2 is YYEEEE. The CDR3 DNA is TGTGCCAGCAGCCCCTCTTGGGGTTTATCCTACAATGAGCAGTTCTTC. Protein: CASSPSWGLSYNEQFF.